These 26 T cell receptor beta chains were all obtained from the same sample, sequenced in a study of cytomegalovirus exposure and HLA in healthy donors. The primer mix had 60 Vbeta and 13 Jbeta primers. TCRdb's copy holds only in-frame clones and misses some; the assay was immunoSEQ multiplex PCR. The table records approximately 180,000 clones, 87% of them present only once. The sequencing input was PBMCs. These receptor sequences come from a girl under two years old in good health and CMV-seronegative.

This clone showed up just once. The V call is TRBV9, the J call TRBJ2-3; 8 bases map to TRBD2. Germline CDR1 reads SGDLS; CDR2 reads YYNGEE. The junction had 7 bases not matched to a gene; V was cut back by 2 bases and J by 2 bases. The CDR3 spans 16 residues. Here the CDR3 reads CASSVSSGGYTDTQYF. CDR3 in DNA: TGTGCCAGCAGCGTCTCCAGCGGGGGTTACACAGATACGCAGTATTTT.

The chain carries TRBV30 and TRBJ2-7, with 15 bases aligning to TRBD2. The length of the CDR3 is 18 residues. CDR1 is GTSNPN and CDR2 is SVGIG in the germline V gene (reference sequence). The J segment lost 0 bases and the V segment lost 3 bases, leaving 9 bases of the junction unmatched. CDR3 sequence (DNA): TGTGCCTGGAGGCCGGGACTAGCGGGGGGATTCACCTCCTACGAGCAGTACTTC. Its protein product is CAWRPGLAGGFTSYEQYF.

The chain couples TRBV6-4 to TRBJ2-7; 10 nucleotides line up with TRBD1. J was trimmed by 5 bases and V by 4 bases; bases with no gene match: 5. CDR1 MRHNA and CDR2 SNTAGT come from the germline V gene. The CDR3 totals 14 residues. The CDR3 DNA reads TGTGCCAGCAGTGCACCGGGACAGGGGAACGAGCAGTACTTC. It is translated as CASSAPGQGNEQYF.

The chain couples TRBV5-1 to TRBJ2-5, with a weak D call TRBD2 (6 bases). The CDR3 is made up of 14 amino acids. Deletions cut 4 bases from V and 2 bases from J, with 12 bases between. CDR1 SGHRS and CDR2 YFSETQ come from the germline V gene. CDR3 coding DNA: TGCGCCAGCAGCGGGGGGTGGGAGCAAGAGACCCAGTACTTC. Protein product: CASSGGWEQETQYF.

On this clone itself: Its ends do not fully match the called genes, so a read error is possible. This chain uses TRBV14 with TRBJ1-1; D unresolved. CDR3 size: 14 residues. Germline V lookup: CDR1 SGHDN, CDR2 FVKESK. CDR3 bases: TGTGCCAGCCGCCAAGGACTGCTGAACACTGAAGCTTTCTTT. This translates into CASRQGLLNTEAFF.

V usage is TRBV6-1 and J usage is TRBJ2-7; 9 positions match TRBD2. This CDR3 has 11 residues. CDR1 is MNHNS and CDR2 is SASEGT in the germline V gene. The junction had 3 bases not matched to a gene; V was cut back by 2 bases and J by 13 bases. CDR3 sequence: CASSEKTSGYF. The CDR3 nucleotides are TGTGCCAGCAGTGAAAAGACTAGCGGTTACTTC.

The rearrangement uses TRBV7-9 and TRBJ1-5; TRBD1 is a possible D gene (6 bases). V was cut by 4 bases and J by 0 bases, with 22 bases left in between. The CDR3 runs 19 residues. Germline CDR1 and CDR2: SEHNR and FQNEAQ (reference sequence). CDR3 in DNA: TGTGCCAGCAGCTGGGGGGGACGAGGACAGCCGGATAGCAATCAGCCCCAGCATTTT. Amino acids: CASSWGGRGQPDSNQPQHF.

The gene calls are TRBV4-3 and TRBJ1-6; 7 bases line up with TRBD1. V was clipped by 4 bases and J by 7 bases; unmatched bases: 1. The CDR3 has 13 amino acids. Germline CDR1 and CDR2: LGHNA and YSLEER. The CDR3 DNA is TGCGCCAGCAGCCGACAGGGAAATTCACCCCTCCACTTT. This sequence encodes CASSRQGNSPLHF.

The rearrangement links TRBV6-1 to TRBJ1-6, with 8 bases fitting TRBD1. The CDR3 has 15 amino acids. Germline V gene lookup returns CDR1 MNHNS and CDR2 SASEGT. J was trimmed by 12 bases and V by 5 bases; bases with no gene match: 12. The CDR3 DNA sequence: TGTGCCAGCAGTACCCAGACAGGGGAGTGGATACCCCTCCACTTT. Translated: CASSTQTGEWIPLHF.

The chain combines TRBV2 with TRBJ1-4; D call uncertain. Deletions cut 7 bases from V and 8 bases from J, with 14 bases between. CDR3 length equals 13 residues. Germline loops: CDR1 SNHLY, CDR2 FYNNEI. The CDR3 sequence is CASKSTIGEKLFF. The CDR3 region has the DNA TGTGCCAGCAAGTCCACGATCGGGGAAAAACTGTTTTTT.

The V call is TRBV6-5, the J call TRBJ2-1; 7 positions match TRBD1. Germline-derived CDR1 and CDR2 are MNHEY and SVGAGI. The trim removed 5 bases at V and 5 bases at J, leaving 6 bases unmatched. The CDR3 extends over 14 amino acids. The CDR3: CASSTGTANNEQFF. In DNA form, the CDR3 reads TGTGCCAGCAGTACCGGGACAGCTAACAATGAGCAGTTCTTC.

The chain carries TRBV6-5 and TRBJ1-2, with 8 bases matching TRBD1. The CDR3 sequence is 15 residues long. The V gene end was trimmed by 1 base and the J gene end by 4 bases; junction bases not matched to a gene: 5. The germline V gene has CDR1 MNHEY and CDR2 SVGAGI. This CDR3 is CASSYLDRVGYGYTF. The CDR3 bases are TGTGCCAGCAGTTACTTGGACAGGGTGGGCTATGGCTACACCTTC.

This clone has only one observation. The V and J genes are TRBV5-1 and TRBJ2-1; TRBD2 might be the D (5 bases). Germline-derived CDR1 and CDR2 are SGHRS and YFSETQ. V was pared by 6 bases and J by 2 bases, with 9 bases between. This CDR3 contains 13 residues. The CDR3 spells CASNEGPYNEQFF. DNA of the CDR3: TGCGCCAGCAATGAGGGTCCCTACAATGAGCAGTTCTTC.

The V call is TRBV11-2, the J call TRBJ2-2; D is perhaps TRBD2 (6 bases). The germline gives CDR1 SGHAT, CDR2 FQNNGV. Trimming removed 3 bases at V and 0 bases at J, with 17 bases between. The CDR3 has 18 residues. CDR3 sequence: CASSLRSSGAANTGELFF. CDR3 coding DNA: TGTGCCAGCAGCTTGAGGTCTTCGGGAGCAGCGAACACCGGGGAGCTGTTTTTT.

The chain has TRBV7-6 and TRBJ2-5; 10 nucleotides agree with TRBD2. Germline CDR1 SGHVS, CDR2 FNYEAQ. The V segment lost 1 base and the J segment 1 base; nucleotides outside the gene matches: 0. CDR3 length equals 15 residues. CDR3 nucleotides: TGTGCCAGCAGCTTAGGGACTAGCGGCCAAGAGACCCAGTACTTC. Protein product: CASSLGTSGQETQYF.

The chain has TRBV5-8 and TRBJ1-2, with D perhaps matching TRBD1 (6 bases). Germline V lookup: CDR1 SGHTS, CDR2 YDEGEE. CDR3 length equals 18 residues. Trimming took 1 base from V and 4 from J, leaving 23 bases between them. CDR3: CASSLTTGPSVPFYGYTF. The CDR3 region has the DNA TGTGCCAGCAGCTTGACGACAGGCCCCTCCGTCCCCTTCTATGGCTACACCTTC. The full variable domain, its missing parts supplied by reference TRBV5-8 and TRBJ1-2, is EAGVTQSPTHLIKTRGQQATLRCSPISGHTSVYWYQQALGLGLQFLLWYDEGEERNRGNFPPRFSGRQFPNYSSELNVNALELEDSALYLCASSLTTGPSVPFYGYTFGSGTRLTVV.

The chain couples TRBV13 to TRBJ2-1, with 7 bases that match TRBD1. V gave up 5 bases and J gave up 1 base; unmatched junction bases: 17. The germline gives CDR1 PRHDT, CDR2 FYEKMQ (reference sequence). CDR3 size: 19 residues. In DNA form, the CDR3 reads TGTGCCAGCAGCCCCCGTCCCGGGACAGTGGTCCCTTCCTACAATGAGCAGTTCTTC. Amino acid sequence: CASSPRPGTVVPSYNEQFF. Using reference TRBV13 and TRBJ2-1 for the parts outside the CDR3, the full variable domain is AAGVIQSPRHLIKEKRETATLKCYPIPRHDTVYWYQQGPGQDPQFLISFYEKMQSDKGSIPDRFSAQQFSDYHSELNMSSLELGDSALYFCASSPRPGTVVPSYNEQFFGPGTRLTVL.

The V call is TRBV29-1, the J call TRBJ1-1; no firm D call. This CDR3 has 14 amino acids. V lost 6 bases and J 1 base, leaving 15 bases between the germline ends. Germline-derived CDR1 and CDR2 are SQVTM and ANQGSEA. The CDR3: CSVQKVSRNTEAFF. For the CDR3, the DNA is TGCAGCGTCCAAAAGGTCTCTAGGAACACTGAAGCTTTCTTT.

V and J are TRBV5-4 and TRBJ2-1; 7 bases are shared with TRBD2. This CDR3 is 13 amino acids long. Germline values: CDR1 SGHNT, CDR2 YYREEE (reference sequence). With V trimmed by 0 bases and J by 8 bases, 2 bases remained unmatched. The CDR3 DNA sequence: TGTGCCAGCAGCTTGGGCGGGAGCGATGAGCAGTTCTTC. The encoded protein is CASSLGGSDEQFF.

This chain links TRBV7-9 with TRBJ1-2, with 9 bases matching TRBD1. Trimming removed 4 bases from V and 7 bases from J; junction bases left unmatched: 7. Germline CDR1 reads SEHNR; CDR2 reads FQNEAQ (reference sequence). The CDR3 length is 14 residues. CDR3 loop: CASSSHRDRAGYTF. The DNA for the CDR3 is TGTGCCAGCAGCTCGCATCGGGACAGGGCTGGCTACACCTTC.

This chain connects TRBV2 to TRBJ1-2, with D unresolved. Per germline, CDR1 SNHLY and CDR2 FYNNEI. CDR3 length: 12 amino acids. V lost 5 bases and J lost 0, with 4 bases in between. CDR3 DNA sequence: TGTGCCAGCAGTTCCACTAACTATGGCTACACCTTC. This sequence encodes CASSSTNYGYTF.

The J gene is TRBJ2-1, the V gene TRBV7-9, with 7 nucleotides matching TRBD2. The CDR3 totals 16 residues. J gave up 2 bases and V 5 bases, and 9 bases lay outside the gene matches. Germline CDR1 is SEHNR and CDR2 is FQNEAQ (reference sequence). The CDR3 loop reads CASSTWGTIPYNEQFF. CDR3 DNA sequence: TGTGCCAGCAGCACCTGGGGGACTATTCCCTACAATGAGCAGTTCTTC.

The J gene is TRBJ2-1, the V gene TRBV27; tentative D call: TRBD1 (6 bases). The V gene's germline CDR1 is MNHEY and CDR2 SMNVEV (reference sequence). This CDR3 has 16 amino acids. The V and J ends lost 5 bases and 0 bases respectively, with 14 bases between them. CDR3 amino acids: CASSPLGGGSYNEQFF. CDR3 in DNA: TGTGCCAGCAGTCCCTTAGGGGGTGGCTCCTACAATGAGCAGTTCTTC.

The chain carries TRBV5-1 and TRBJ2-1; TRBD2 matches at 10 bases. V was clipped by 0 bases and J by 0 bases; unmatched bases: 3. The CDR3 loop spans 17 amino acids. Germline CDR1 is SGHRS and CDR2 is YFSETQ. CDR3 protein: CASSLALAGSSYNEQFF. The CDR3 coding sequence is TGCGCCAGCAGCTTGGCACTAGCGGGGAGCTCCTACAATGAGCAGTTCTTC.

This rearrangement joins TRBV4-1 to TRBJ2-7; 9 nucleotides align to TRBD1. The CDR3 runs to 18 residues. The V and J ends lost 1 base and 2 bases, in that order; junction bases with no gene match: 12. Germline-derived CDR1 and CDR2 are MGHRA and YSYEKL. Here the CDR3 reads CASSQAGTGLIWPYEQYF. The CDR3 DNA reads TGCGCCAGCAGCCAAGCCGGGACAGGGTTAATTTGGCCCTACGAGCAGTACTTC.

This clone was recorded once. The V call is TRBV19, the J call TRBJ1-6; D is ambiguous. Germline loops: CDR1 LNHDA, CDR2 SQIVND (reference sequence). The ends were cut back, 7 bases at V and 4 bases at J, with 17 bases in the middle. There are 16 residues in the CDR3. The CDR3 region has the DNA TGTGCCAGTATGAGTTCCCGGGTTGCTTATAATTCACCCCTCCACTTT. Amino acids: CASMSSRVAYNSPLHF.